Sequencing of this T cell receptor (beta chain) was carried out in a study of cytomegalovirus exposure and HLA in healthy donors. Study-wide background: Findings of an earlier analysis included roughly 110 million unique TCR beta sequences from 170 million or so T cells.

Researchers ran the PCR with 60 Vbeta and 13 Jbeta primers. The protocol was immunoSEQ multiplex PCR, while the TCRdb copy is restricted to in-frame clones and leaves out a portion. The table shows over 110,000 clones, with over 65% occurring only once. The CDR3 runs to 14 residues. Unmatched junction bases numbered 3, after V lost 5 bases and J lost 6 bases. Per germline, CDR1 MNHEY and CDR2 SMNVEV (reference sequence). The source of this sequence is a male donor in good health and CMV-seronegative. This chain links TRBV27 with TRBJ2-1; 11 bases line up with TRBD1. The sequenced material came from PBMCs. CDR3 protein: CASSTGQGANEQFF. CDR3 nucleotide sequence: TGTGCCAGCAGTACAGGACAGGGGGCCAATGAGCAGTTCTTC.